These 27 T cell receptor beta chains were all obtained from the same sample, sequenced in a study of cytomegalovirus exposure and HLA in healthy donors. The primer mix had 60 Vbeta and 13 Jbeta primers. The repertoire was sequenced with immunoSEQ multiplex PCR; TCRdb's copy has only in-frame clones and lacks some. The table includes around 210,000 clones, just under 80% detected once. The sequencing sample was made of PBMCs. These receptors were obtained from a boy younger than 18 in good health and CMV-seronegative.

The chain joins TRBV19 to TRBJ1-2, with D perhaps matching TRBD1 (5 bases). The CDR3 sequence is 14 residues long. V shed 6 bases and J shed 5 bases, with 16 bases lying between them. The germline V gene has CDR1 LNHDA and CDR2 SQIVND (reference sequence). The CDR3 is CASRIGAVRYGYTF. The CDR3 DNA reads TGTGCCAGTAGGATTGGGGCGGTGAGGTATGGCTACACCTTC.

The V call is TRBV6-4, the J call TRBJ2-2; D is undetermined. Between the trimmed V and J ends, which lost 0 bases and 6 bases, there was a span of 8 bases. This CDR3 has 14 residues. Germline-derived CDR1 and CDR2 are MRHNA and SNTAGT. The CDR3 nucleotides are TGTGCCAGCAGTGACTCTCCGCAGTCCGGGGAGCTGTTTTTT. This translates into CASSDSPQSGELFF.

The chain couples TRBV11-1 to TRBJ2-3, with 9 bases lining up with TRBD2. V gave up 4 bases and J gave up 8 bases; unmatched junction bases: 4. The CDR3 extends over 13 amino acids. Germline lookup yields CDR1 SGHAT and CDR2 FQDESV (reference sequence). DNA of the CDR3: TGTGCCAGCAGCTGGCCGGGACTAGCTACGCAGTATTTT. This codes for CASSWPGLATQYF.

This clone was seen a handful of times. The chain carries TRBV7-8 and TRBJ2-5, with 7 positions matching TRBD1. V shed 5 bases, J shed 2 bases, and the junction held 8 bases outside the gene matches. The CDR3 length is 15 residues. The germline gives CDR1 SGHVS, CDR2 FQNEAQ. CDR3 loop: CASSPDRVTQETQYF. In nucleotides, the CDR3 is TGTGCCAGCAGCCCAGACAGGGTGACTCAAGAGACCCAGTACTTC.

This sequence joins TRBV10-1 and TRBJ1-1, with 8 bases matching TRBD1. Germline V gene sequence: CDR1 WNHNN, CDR2 SYGVQD (reference sequence). Germline trimming cut 1 base from V and 5 bases from J; bases unmatched to any gene: 6. The CDR3 contains 15 residues. In DNA, the CDR3 is TGCGCCAGCAGTGAGTTCCCCCACAGGGGGACTGAAGCTTTCTTT. Protein product: CASSEFPHRGTEAFF.

CDR3 amino acids: CASSFPRTSGTYEQFF. For the CDR3, the DNA is TGTGCCAGCAGCTTCCCCCGGACTAGCGGGACATACGAGCAGTTCTTC. The rearrangement joins TRBV13 to TRBJ2-1; the match to TRBD2 covers 12 bases. Germline CDR1 reads PRHDT; CDR2 reads FYEKMQ (reference sequence). There are 16 residues in the CDR3. V shed 3 bases and J 10 bases; nucleotides not matched to a gene: 10.

This rearrangement joins TRBV7-9 to TRBJ1-1; D gene uncertain. Germline CDR1 reads SEHNR; CDR2 reads FQNEAQ (reference sequence). V was cut by 7 bases and J by 1 base, with 22 bases left in between. The CDR3 sequence is 17 residues long. The chain's CDR3 is CASTPVATLLGNTEAFF. The CDR3 nucleotides read TGTGCCAGCACCCCGGTAGCGACTCTACTCGGGAACACTGAAGCTTTCTTT.

The chain combines TRBV11-2 with TRBJ1-2, with D uncertain. From germline, CDR1 is SGHAT and CDR2 FQNNGV. V lost 4 bases and J lost 4, with 25 bases in between. The CDR3 extends over 18 amino acids. The CDR3: CASSSLTGSTGFGYGYTF. CDR3 sequence (DNA): TGTGCCAGCAGCTCACTTACGGGGTCGACCGGGTTCGGCTATGGCTACACCTTC.

This clone was seen just once. The genes are TRBV11-2 and TRBJ2-5, with a tentative D call TRBD2 (6 bases). Germline lookup yields CDR1 SGHAT and CDR2 FQNNGV. V lost 2 bases to trimming and J lost 5 bases, with 12 bases between them. The CDR3 runs to 14 residues. For the CDR3, the DNA is TGTGCCAGCAGCTTATCTCCAGGGAGGGAGACCCAGTACTTC. Its translation: CASSLSPGRETQYF.

J is TRBJ2-5 and V is TRBV29-1, with 13 nucleotides matching TRBD2. Trimming cost V 6 bases and J 5 bases; bases outside gene matches: 3. There are 13 residues in the CDR3. Germline V gives CDR1 SQVTM, CDR2 ANQGSEA. The CDR3 region is CSVVTSGGETQYF. The CDR3 DNA reads TGCAGCGTAGTGACTAGCGGGGGGGAGACCCAGTACTTC.

V and J are TRBV11-2 and TRBJ1-1; 12 positions match TRBD1. After removal of 3 bases from V and 10 bases from J, the junction contained 6 bases not matched to a gene. The CDR3 extends over 14 amino acids. Germline V lookup: CDR1 SGHAT, CDR2 FQNNGV. The DNA for the CDR3 is TGTGCCAGCAGCTTCCTCGGGACAGGGGGCTTAGCTTTCTTT. This sequence encodes CASSFLGTGGLAFF.

The chain is built from TRBV15 and TRBJ1-1, with 7 bases identical to TRBD1. With 0 bases clipped from V and 6 bases from J, the junction kept 7 bases outside the gene matches. Germline V gene sequence: CDR1 LNHNV, CDR2 YYDKDF (reference sequence). The CDR3 is 15 amino acids. The DNA of the CDR3 is TGTGCCACCAGCAGAGATCCGGGACAGTGGGCTGAAGCTTTCTTT. This codes for CATSRDPGQWAEAFF.

This clone was observed a handful of times. The V and J genes are TRBV27 and TRBJ2-1; the match to TRBD2 covers 9 bases. Germline CDR1 MNHEY, CDR2 SMNVEV (reference sequence). This CDR3 contains 15 residues. V gave up 5 bases and J gave up 5 bases; unmatched junction bases: 7. The CDR3 bases are TGTGCCAGCAGTAAAGGGCTAGCGGGGAACAATGAGCAGTTCTTC. This gives the protein CASSKGLAGNNEQFF.

The chain carries TRBV2 and TRBJ2-7; 12 bases align to TRBD2. V lost 6 bases and J lost 5; bases outside the gene matches: 8. The CDR3 is 15 amino acids. Germline V lookup: CDR1 SNHLY, CDR2 FYNNEI. CDR3 region: CASRMTSGRSNEQYF. CDR3 sequence (DNA): TGTGCCAGCAGAATGACTAGCGGGAGATCGAACGAGCAGTACTTC.

The chain is built from TRBV19 and TRBJ1-5, with a tentative D call TRBD1 (6 bases). V was pared by 4 bases and J by 5 bases, with 15 bases between. This CDR3 comprises 15 residues. Germline V CDR1 and CDR2: LNHDA, SQIVND (reference sequence). This CDR3 is CASSTGRGADQPQHF. In nucleotides, the CDR3 is TGTGCCAGTAGTACGGGGCGGGGGGCGGATCAGCCCCAGCATTTT.

The CDR3 loop is CASSLGNTGGTGLSTEAFF. The CDR3 DNA is TGCGCCAGCAGCTTGGGTAACACAGGGGGCACGGGTTTGAGCACTGAAGCTTTCTTT. V gene TRBV5-1 combines with J gene TRBJ1-1; TRBD1 agrees at 9 bases. V lost 0 bases to trimming and J lost 4 bases; unmatched junction nucleotides: 16. The CDR3 runs 19 residues. The germline gives CDR1 SGHRS, CDR2 YFSETQ.

This chain links TRBV7-2 with TRBJ1-2; D gene uncertain. This CDR3 is built from 13 residues. V lost 5 bases and J lost 5, with 12 bases in between. CDR1 is SGHTA, CDR2 FQGNSA, per germline. CDR3 residues: CASSHPQPYGYTF. CDR3 nucleotide sequence: TGTGCCAGCAGCCATCCACAGCCTTATGGCTACACCTTC.

The gene calls are TRBV30 and TRBJ1-2, with 7 bases lining up with TRBD1. After removal of 0 bases from V and 2 bases from J, the junction contained 3 bases not matched to a gene. The CDR3 is 14 residues long. The V gene's germline CDR1 is GTSNPN and CDR2 SVGIG (reference sequence). The CDR3 region is CAWSVPGQNYGYTF. Here the CDR3 DNA reads TGTGCCTGGAGTGTCCCGGGACAGAACTATGGCTACACCTTC. The complete variable domain, with remaining parts taken from reference TRBV30 and TRBJ1-2, reads SQTIHQWPATLVQPVGSPLSLECTVEGTSNPNLYWYRQAAGRGLQLLFYSVGIGQISSEVPQNLSASRPQDRQFILSSKKLLLSDSGFYLCAWSVPGQNYGYTFGSGTRLTVV.

The V gene is TRBV18, the J gene TRBJ1-2; the D is unclear. The germline V and J ends were trimmed by 4 bases and 7 bases, with 10 bases remaining between them. Per germline, CDR1 KGHSH and CDR2 LQKENI. The CDR3 has 12 residues. CDR3 in DNA: TGTGCCAGCTCACAAAGAGCATTTGGCTACACCTTC. It translates to CASSQRAFGYTF.

This chain links TRBV7-2 with TRBJ2-2; no firm D call. Germline V lookup: CDR1 SGHTA, CDR2 FQGNSA. Trimming took 1 base from V and 7 from J, leaving 10 bases between them. The CDR3 loop spans 14 amino acids. The CDR3: CASSLGFGLGELFF. The DNA of the CDR3 is TGTGCCAGCAGCTTAGGGTTTGGCCTCGGGGAGCTGTTTTTT.

The J gene is TRBJ2-1, the V gene TRBV10-1, with D unclear. Germline V CDR1 and CDR2: WNHNN, SYGVQD (reference sequence). Trimming took off 2 bases at V and 9 bases at J, with 11 bases between the two ends. The CDR3 covers 13 residues. The CDR3 here is CASSEDLPSEQFF. The CDR3 DNA reads TGCGCCAGCAGTGAGGACTTACCAAGTGAGCAGTTCTTC.

V usage is TRBV19 and J usage is TRBJ2-7; TRBD1 matches 7 bases. V lost 8 bases to trimming and J lost 0 bases; unmatched junction nucleotides: 7. CDR1 and CDR2 from the germline V gene are LNHDA and SQIVND (reference sequence). The CDR3 has 14 amino acids. CDR3 protein: CASSEQGFSYEQYF. The CDR3 DNA follows: TGTGCCAGTTCCGAACAGGGGTTCTCCTACGAGCAGTACTTC.

The chain uses TRBV6-4 and TRBJ1-2; D is perhaps TRBD1 (5 bases). This CDR3 comprises 15 residues. The germline V gene has CDR1 MRHNA and CDR2 SNTAGT. The V end lost 6 bases, the J end lost 8 bases, and 22 bases lay between the germline ends. CDR3 bases: TGTGCCAGCAGCCAATACCTCAGCGGGGCGGGAGGCTACACCTTC. This sequence encodes CASSQYLSGAGGYTF.

V and J are TRBV29-1 and TRBJ2-7, with 10 bases lining up with TRBD1. This CDR3 contains 13 residues. Germline CDR1 and CDR2: SQVTM and ANQGSEA. The V segment lost 5 bases and the J segment 4 bases; nucleotides outside the gene matches: 5. The chain's CDR3 is CSVRTGGLYEQYF. The DNA for the CDR3 is TGCAGCGTTAGGACAGGGGGTTTATACGAGCAGTACTTC.

The chain links TRBV5-1 to TRBJ2-7; 7 positions agree with TRBD1. CDR1 and CDR2 from the germline V gene are SGHRS and YFSETQ. The trim removed 6 bases at V and 1 base at J, leaving 4 bases unmatched. This CDR3 region has 13 residues. The CDR3: CASKGDSSYEQYF. CDR3 bases: TGCGCCAGCAAGGGGGACAGTTCCTACGAGCAGTACTTC.

The genes are TRBV27 and TRBJ1-4; 8 bases map to TRBD1. Germline V lookup: CDR1 MNHEY, CDR2 SMNVEV (reference sequence). The CDR3 has 15 amino acids. V shed 6 bases, J shed 8 bases, and the junction held 11 bases outside the gene matches. This CDR3 is CASSPTWTGREKLFF. CDR3 coding DNA: TGTGCCAGCAGCCCGACCTGGACAGGGAGGGAAAAACTGTTTTTT.

This chain links TRBV15 with TRBJ2-1; D possibly corresponds to TRBD1 (6 bases). The V end lost 0 bases, the J end lost 1 base, and 7 bases lay between the germline ends. Germline loops: CDR1 LNHNV, CDR2 YYDKDF (reference sequence). The CDR3 loop spans 15 amino acids. The CDR3 region has the DNA TGTGCCACCAGCAGAGACAGGGGTTCCTACAATGAGCAGTTCTTC. Translated, it gives CATSRDRGSYNEQFF.